Below, 7 T cell receptor beta chains from the same sample are listed, as sequenced in a study of blood T cell repertoires in COVID-19. Only in-frame clones appear in the TCRdb table, and some are missing; sequencing was by immunoSEQ multiplex PCR. The repertoire holds 88,000 or so clones, with about 85% as singletons. The source material was peripheral blood. These receptors originate from a man aged 60-69 years with acute or convalescent COVID-19.

The chain recombines TRBV27 with TRBJ1-6; TRBD1 matches 10 bases. The CDR3 extends over 16 amino acids. V trimming: 0 bases; J trimming: 7 bases; junction bases outside the gene matches: 3. Germline loops: CDR1 MNHEY, CDR2 SMNVEV (reference sequence). The CDR3 loop is CASSLSGTGANSPLHF. The DNA of the CDR3 is TGTGCCAGCAGTTTATCCGGGACAGGGGCCAATTCACCCCTCCACTTT.

V gene TRBV5-1 combines with J gene TRBJ2-7, with D maybe TRBD1 (5 bases). The CDR3 runs 14 residues. The germline V gene has CDR1 SGHRS and CDR2 YFSETQ. V lost 7 bases, J lost 1 base, and 15 bases lay in between. CDR3 in amino acids: CASDPWGRSYEQYF. The CDR3, as DNA: TGCGCCAGCGATCCCTGGGGCAGGTCCTACGAGCAGTACTTC.

The chain joins TRBV18 to TRBJ2-3; D is ambiguous. Looked up from germline, CDR1 is KGHSH and CDR2 is LQKENI. The CDR3 totals 14 residues. Deletions cut 1 base from V and 1 base from J, with 6 bases between. The CDR3 DNA sequence: TGTGCCAGCTCACCACTAGCACGCACAGATACGCAGTATTTT. It encodes CASSPLARTDTQYF.

This chain connects TRBV2 to TRBJ2-3, with TRBD1 matching 7 bases. The CDR3 extends over 15 amino acids. Per the germline V gene, CDR1 is SNHLY and CDR2 is FYNNEI. The trim removed 4 bases at V and 1 base at J, leaving 5 bases unmatched. CDR3 nucleotides: TGTGCCAGCAGTGCGGACAGGTCTCGCACAGATACGCAGTATTTT. It is translated as CASSADRSRTDTQYF.

The chain uses TRBV11-1 and TRBJ1-1; D is perhaps TRBD1 (6 bases). The CDR3 totals 14 residues. Germline loops: CDR1 SGHAT, CDR2 FQDESV (reference sequence). Trimming took 2 bases from V and 1 from J, leaving 8 bases between them. In DNA, the CDR3 is TGTGCCAGCAGCTTATCACAGGGGAACACTGAAGCTTTCTTT. Amino acids: CASSLSQGNTEAFF.

The chain employs TRBV5-4 and TRBJ1-6; 7 nucleotides align to TRBD1. CDR3 size: 16 residues. Germline V CDR1 and CDR2: SGHNT, YYREEE (reference sequence). Trimming at V came to 4 bases and at J to 4 bases, leaving 8 bases not matched to a gene. In nucleotides, the CDR3 is TGTGCCAGCAGCAGGGACAGCAACATATATAATTCACCCCTCCACTTT. This codes for CASSRDSNIYNSPLHF.

The rearrangement joins TRBV19 to TRBJ2-5; possible D gene TRBD1, 6 bases. This CDR3 is built from 13 residues. The germline CDR1 and CDR2 sequences are LNHDA and SQIVND (reference sequence). V was cut by 3 bases and J by 3 bases, with 8 bases left in between. The CDR3 region is CASSIGQKETQYF. DNA for the CDR3: TGTGCCAGTAGTATTGGACAGAAAGAGACCCAGTACTTC. Based on the CDR3 plus reference TRBV19 and TRBJ2-5, the full variable domain is DGGITQSPKYLFRKEGQNVTLSCEQNLNHDAMYWYRQDPGQGLRLIYYSQIVNDFQKGDIAEGYSVSREKKESFPLTVTSAQKNPTAFYLCASSIGQKETQYFGPGTRLLVL.